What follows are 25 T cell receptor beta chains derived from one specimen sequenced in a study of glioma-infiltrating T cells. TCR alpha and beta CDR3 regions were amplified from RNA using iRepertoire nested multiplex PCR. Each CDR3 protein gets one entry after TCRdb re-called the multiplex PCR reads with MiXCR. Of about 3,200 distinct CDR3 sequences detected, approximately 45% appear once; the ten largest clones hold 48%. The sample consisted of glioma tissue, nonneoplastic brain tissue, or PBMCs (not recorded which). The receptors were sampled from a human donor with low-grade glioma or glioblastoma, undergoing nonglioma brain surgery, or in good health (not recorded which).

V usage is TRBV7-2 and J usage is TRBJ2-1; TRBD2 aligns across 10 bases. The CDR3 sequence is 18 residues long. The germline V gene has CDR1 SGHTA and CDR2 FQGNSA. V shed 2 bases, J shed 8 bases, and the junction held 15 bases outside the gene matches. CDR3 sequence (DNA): TGTGCCAGCAGCTTACCCCCCCTAGCGGGAGACCAAGTCTATGAGCAGTTCTTC. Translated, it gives CASSLPPLAGDQVYEQFF.

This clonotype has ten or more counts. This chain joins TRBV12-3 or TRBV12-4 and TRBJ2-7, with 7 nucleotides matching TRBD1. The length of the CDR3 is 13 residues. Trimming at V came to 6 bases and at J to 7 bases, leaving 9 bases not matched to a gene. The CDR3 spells CASSLRQGWEQYF. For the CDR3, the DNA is TGTGCCAGCAGCTTGAGACAGGGTTGGGAGCAGTACTTC.

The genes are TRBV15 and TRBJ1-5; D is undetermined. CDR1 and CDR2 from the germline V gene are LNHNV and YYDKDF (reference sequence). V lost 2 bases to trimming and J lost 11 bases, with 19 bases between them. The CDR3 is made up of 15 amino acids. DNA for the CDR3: TGTGCCACCAGCAGATCACGGGGAAGGGAGGAGACCCAGCATTTT. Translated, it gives CATSRSRGREETQHF.

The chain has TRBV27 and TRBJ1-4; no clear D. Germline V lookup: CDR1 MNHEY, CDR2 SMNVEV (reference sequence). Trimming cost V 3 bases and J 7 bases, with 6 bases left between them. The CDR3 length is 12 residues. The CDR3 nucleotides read TGTGCCAGCAGTTTTTTAGGTGAAAAACTGTTTTTT. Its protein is CASSFLGEKLFF.

CDR3 loop: CASSVLAGGYNEKLFF. The DNA of the CDR3 is TGTGCCAGCAGTGTTCTAGCGGGAGGTTATAATGAAAAACTGTTTTTT. The rearrangement links TRBV6-2 or TRBV6-3 to TRBJ1-4, with D unresolved. From germline, CDR1 is MNHEY and CDR2 SVGEGT. The CDR3 is 16 amino acids. The V end lost 5 bases, the J end lost 4 bases, and 17 bases lay between the germline ends.

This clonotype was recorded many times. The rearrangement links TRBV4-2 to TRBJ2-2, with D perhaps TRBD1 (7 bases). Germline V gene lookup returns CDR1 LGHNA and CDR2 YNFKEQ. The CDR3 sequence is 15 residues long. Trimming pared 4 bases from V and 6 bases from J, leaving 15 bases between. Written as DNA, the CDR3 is TGTGCCAGCAGCCCCAGGGGGGCCGGGGCCGGGGAGCTGTTTTTT. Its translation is CASSPRGAGAGELFF.

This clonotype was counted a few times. The CDR3 loop is CSPVIPGQGAMDEQFF. DNA of the CDR3: TGCAGCCCTGTCATCCCGGGACAGGGGGCTATGGATGAGCAGTTCTTC. This chain joins TRBV29-1 and TRBJ2-1, with 12 bases identical to TRBD1. This CDR3 contains 16 residues. From germline, CDR1 is SQVTM and CDR2 ANQGSEA. With V trimmed by 8 bases and J by 8 bases, 16 bases remained unmatched.

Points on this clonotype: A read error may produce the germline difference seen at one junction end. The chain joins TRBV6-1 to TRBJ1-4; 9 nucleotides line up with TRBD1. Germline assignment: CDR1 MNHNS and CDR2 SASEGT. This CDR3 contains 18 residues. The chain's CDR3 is CASGEAGTGIVANEKLFF. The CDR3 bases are TGTGCCAGCGGTGAAGCAGGGACAGGGATAGTGGCCAATGAAAAACTGTTTTTT.

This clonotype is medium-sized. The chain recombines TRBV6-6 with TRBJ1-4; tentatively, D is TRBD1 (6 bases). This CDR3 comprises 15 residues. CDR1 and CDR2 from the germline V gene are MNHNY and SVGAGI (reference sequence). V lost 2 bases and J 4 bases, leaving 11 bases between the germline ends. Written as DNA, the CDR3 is TGTGCCAGCAGTTACACGACAGGCCATAATGAAAAACTGTTTTTT. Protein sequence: CASSYTTGHNEKLFF.

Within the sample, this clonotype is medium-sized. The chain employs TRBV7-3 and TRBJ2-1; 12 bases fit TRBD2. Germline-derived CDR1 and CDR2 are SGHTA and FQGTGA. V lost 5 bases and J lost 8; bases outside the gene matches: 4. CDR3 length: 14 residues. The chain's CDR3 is CASSLAGGPYEQFF. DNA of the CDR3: TGTGCCAGCAGCCTAGCGGGGGGGCCTTATGAGCAGTTCTTC.

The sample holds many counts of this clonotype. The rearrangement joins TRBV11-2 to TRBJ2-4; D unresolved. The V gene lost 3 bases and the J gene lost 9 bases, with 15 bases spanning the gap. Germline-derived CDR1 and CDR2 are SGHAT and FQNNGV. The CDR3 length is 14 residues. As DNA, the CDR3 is TGTGCCAGCAGCTTGGACGGAGTACGAAGCATTCAGTACTTC. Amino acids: CASSLDGVRSIQYF.

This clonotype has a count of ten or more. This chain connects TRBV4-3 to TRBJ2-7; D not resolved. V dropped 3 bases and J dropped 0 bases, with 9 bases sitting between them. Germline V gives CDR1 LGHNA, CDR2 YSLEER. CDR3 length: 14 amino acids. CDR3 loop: CASSQGSYSYEQYF. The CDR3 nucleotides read TGCGCCAGCAGCCAGGGTAGTTACTCCTACGAGCAGTACTTC.

This chain's CDR3 is CASSRGTSQISEQYF. CDR3 nucleotide sequence: TGTGCCAGCAGTAGGGGGACTAGTCAGATCAGCGAGCAGTACTTC. The rearrangement joins TRBV6-6 to TRBJ2-7; 8 bases agree with TRBD2. The CDR3 is made up of 15 amino acids. J gave up 6 bases and V 5 bases, and 12 bases lay outside the gene matches. CDR1 is MNHNY and CDR2 is SVGAGI in the germline V gene (reference sequence).

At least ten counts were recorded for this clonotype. The CDR3 nucleotides read TGTGCCTGGAGTCGGCAGCGACACACTGAAGCTTTCTTT. Translated, it gives CAWSRQRHTEAFF. This chain connects TRBV30 to TRBJ1-1; D remains unclear. V was trimmed by 2 bases and J by 3 bases, leaving 10 bases between them. Germline V gene sequence: CDR1 GTSNPN, CDR2 SVGIG (reference sequence). The CDR3 covers 13 residues.

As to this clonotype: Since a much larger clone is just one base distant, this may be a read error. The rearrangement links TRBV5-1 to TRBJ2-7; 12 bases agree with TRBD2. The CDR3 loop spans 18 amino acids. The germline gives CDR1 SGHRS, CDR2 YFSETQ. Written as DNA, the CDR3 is TGCGCCAGCAGCTTGACATTGGGACTAGCGGGCTTCTCCTACGAGGAGTACTTC. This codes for CASSLTLGLAGFSYEEYF. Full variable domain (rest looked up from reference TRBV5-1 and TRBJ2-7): KAGVTQTPRYLIKTRGQQVTLSCSPISGHRSVSWYQQTPGQGLQFLFEYFSETQRNKGNFPGRFSGRQFSNSRSEMNVSTLELGDSALYLCASSLTLGLAGFSYEEYFGPGTRLTVT.

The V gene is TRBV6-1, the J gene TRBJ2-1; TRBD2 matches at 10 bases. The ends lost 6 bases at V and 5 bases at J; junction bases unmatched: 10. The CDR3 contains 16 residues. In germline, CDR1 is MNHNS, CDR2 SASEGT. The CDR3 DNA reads TGTGCCAGCAGCTATGGGACTAGCGTGGGGGACAATGAGCAGTTCTTC. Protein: CASSYGTSVGDNEQFF.

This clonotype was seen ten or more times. The CDR3: CASSPRLGNEQFF. CDR3 in DNA: TGTGCCAGCAGCCCACGTCTAGGTAATGAGCAGTTCTTC. The V call is TRBV12-3 or TRBV12-4, the J call TRBJ2-1; D remains ambiguous. The CDR3 is made up of 13 amino acids. Trimming left V 6 bases short and J 7 bases short, with 13 bases between.

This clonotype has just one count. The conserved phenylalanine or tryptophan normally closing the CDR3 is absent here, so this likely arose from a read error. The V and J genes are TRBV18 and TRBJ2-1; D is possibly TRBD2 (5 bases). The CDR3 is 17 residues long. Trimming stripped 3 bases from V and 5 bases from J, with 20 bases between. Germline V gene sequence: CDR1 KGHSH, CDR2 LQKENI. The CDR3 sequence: CASSPTNPAARHNEQFL. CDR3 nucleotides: TGTGCCAGCTCACCGACCAACCCAGCGGCGCGGCACAATGAGCAGTTCCTC.

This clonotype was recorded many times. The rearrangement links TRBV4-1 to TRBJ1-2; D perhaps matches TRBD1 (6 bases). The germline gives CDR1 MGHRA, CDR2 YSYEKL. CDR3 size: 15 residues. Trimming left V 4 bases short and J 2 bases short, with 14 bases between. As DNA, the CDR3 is TGCGCCAGCAGCCCCCCGGGGGGCGGGAACTATGGCTACACCTTC. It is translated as CASSPPGGGNYGYTF.

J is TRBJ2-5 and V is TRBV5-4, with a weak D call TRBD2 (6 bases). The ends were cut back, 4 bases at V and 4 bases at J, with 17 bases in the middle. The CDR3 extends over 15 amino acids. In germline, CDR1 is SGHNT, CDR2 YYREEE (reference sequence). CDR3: CASSRLGLRTETQYF. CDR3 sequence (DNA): TGTGCCAGCAGCCGCTTGGGACTCCGCACAGAGACCCAGTACTTC.

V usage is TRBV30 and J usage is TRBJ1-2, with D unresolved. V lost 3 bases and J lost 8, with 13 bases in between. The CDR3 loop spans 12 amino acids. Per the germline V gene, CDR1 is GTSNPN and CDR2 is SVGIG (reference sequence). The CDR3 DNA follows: TGTGCCTGGAGCAGGCAGAATGACGGCTACACCTTC. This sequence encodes CAWSRQNDGYTF.

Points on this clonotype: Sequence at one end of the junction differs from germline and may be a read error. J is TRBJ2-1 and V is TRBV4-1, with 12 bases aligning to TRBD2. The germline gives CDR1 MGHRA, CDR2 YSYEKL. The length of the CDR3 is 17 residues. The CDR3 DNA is TGCGCCAGCAGCCGAGACGATGCTAGCGGGGGGGCTGGTGAGCAGTTGTTC. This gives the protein CASSRDDASGGAGEQLF.

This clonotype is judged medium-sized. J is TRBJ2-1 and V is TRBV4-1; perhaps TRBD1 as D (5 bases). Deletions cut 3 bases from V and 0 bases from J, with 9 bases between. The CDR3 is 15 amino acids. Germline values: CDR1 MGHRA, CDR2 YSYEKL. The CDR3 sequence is CASSQRQSSYNEQFF. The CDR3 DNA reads TGCGCCAGCAGCCAGAGACAGAGCTCCTACAATGAGCAGTTCTTC.

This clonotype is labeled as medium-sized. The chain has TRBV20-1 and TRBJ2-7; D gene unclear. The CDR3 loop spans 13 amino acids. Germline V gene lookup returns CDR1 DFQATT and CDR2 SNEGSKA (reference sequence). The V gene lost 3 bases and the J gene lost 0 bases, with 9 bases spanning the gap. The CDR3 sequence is CSASDESSYEQYF. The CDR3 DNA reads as TGCAGTGCTAGTGATGAGAGCTCCTACGAGCAGTACTTC.

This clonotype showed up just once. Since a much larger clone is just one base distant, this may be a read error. CDR3 in DNA: TGTGCCAGCAGTTACGGGACTAGCGGGACACATACGCAGTATTTT. It specifies CASSYGTSGTHTQYF. The chain joins TRBV6-6 to TRBJ2-3, with TRBD2 identical over 13 bases. The V gene end was trimmed by 2 bases and the J gene end by 7 bases; junction bases not matched to a gene: 3. CDR3 size: 15 residues. Per germline, CDR1 MNHNY and CDR2 SVGAGI (reference sequence).